This paragraph covers one TCR beta chain sequence. Its matching antigen is unknown. This sample stems from a study of STAT3 mutations in large granular lymphocyte leukemia. Across the whole study: Roughly half the longitudinally sequenced T-LGLL patients had canonical STAT3 mutations.

Produced via immunoSEQ multiplex PCR; TCRdb's table is partial and in-frame only. Among 7,500 to 10,000 clones listed, more than 90% were seen once. Study conclusions and caveats: At least one immunodominant TCR beta clonotype appeared in every T-cell large granular lymphocyte leukemia patient. All newly emerging clones after therapy were STAT3 wild type. A small but highly pathogenic clone may have been missed. In several patients, dominant TCR clone burden exceeded STAT3 mutant burden.

The CDR3 length is 10 residues. Trimming removed 5 bases from V and 9 bases from J, with 6 bases in between. Germline CDR1 is WNHNN and CDR2 is SYGVQD (reference sequence). Sequencing was carried out using peripheral blood mononuclear cells. The rearrangement uses TRBV10-1 and TRBJ2-3, with D maybe TRBD2 (6 bases). This TCR was sampled from a man between 60 and 75 years old with T-cell large granular lymphocyte leukemia. Some clones in this sample may be carry-over from other donors' samples. CDR3 region: CASSSGTQYF. The CDR3 DNA follows: TGCGCCAGCAGTAGCGGGACGCAGTATTTT.